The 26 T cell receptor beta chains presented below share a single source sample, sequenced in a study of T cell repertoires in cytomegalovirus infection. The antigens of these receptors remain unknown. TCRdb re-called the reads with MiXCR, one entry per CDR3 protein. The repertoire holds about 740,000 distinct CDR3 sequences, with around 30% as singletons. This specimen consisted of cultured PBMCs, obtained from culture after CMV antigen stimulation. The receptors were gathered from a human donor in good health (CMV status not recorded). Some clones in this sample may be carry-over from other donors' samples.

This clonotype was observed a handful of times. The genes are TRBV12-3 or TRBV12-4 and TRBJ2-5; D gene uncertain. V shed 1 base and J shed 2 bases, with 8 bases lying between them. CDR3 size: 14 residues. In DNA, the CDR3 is TGTGCCAGCAGTTTAGACGGGCAGCAAGAGACCCAGTACTTC. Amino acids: CASSLDGQQETQYF.

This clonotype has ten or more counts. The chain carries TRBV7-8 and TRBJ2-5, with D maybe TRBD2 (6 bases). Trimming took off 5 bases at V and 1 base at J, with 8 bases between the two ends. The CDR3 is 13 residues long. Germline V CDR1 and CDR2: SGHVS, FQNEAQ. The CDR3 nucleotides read TGTGCCAGCAGCGGAGCGGGCCAAGAGACCCAGTACTTC. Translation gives CASSGAGQETQYF.

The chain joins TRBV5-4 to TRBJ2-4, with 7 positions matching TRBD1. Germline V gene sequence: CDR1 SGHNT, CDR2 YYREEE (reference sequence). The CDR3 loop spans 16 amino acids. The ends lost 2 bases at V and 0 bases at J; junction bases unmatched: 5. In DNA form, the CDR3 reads TGTGCCAGCAGCTTTTATCACAGGGGAGCCAAAAACATTCAGTACTTC. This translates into CASSFYHRGAKNIQYF.

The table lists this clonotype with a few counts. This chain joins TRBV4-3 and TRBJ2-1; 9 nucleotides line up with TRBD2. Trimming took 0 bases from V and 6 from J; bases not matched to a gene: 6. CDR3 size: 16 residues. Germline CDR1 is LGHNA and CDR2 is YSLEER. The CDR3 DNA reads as TGCGCCAGCAGCCAAGACCTAGCGGGAACCCTCAATGAGCAGTTCTTC. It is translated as CASSQDLAGTLNEQFF.

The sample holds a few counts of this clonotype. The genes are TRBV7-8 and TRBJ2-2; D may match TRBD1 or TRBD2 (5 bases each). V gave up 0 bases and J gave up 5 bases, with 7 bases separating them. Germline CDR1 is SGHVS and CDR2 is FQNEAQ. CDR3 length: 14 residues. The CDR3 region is CASSLAWGTGELFF. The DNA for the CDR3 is TGTGCCAGCAGCTTAGCTTGGGGGACCGGGGAGCTGTTTTTT.

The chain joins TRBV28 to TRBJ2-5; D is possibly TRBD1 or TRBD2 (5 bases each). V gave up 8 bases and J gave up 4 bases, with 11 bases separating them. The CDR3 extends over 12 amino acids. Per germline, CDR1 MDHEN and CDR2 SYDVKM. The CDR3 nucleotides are TGTGCCAGCTTGGGGGTAGGAGAGACCCAGTACTTC. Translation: CASLGVGETQYF.

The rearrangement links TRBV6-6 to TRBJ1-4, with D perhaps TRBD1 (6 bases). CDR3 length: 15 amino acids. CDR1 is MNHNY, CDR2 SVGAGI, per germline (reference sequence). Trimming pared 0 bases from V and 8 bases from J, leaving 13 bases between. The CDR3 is CASSYSQGKEEKLFF. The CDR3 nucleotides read TGTGCCAGCAGTTACTCTCAGGGGAAAGAGGAAAAACTGTTTTTT.

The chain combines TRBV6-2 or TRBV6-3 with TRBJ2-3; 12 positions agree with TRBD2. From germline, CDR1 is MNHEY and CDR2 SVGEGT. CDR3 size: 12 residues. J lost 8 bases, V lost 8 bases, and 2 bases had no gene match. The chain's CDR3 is CASSTSGGTQYF. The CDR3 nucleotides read TGTGCCAGCTCGACTAGCGGGGGTACGCAGTATTTT.

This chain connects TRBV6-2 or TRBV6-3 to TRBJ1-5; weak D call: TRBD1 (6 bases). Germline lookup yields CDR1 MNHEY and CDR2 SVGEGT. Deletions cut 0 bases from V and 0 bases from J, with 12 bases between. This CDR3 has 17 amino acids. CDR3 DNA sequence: TGTGCCAGCAGTTACTCTTTTGGGGGGCTTAGCAATCAGCCCCAGCATTTT. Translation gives CASSYSFGGLSNQPQHF.

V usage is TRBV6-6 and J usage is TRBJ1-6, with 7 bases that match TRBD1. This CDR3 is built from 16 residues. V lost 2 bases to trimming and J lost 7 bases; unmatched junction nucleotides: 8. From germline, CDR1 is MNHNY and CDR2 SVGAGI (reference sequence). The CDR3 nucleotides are TGTGCCAGCAGTTACCGTATGACAGGGCAAAATTCACCCCTCCACTTT. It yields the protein CASSYRMTGQNSPLHF.

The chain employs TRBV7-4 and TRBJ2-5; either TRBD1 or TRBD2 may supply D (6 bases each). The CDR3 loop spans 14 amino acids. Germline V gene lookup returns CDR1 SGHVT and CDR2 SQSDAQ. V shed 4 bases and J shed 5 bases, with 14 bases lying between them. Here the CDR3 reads CASSSIGGGETQYF. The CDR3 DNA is TGTGCCAGCAGCTCGATTGGAGGGGGGGAGACCCAGTACTTC.

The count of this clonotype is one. The CDR3 loop is CATRWRTGETDTQYF. The CDR3 coding sequence is TGTGCCACACGTTGGAGGACAGGGGAAACAGATACGCAGTATTTT. J is TRBJ2-3 and V is TRBV24-1; 9 bases fit TRBD1. Germline V gene data show CDR1 as KGHDR and CDR2 as SFDVKD. This CDR3 region has 15 residues. V was clipped by 10 bases and J by 3 bases; unmatched bases: 10.

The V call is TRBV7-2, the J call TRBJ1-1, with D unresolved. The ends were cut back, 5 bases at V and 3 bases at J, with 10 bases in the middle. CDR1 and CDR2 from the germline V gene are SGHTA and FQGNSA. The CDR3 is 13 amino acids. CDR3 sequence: CASSPDRHTEAFF. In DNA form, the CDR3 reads TGTGCCAGCAGCCCGGATCGGCACACTGAAGCTTTCTTT. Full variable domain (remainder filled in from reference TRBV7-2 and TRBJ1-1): GAGVSQSPSNKVTEKGKDVELRCDPISGHTALYWYRQSLGQGLEFLIYFQGNSAPDKSGLPSDRFSAERTGGSVSTLTIQRTQQEDSAVYLCASSPDRHTEAFFGQGTRLTVV.

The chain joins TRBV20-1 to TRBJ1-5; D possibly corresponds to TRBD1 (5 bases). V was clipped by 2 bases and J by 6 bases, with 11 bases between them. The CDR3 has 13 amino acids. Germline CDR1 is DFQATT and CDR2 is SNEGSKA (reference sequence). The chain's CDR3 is CSARPREGQPQHF. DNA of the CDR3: TGCAGTGCTAGACCCAGGGAGGGTCAGCCCCAGCATTTT.

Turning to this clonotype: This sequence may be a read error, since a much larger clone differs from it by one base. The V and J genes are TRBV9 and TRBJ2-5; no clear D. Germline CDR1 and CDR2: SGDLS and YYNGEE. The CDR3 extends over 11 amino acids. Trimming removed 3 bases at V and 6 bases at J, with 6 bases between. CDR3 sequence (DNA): TGTGCCAGCAGCGCCGGCCAGACCCAGTACTTC. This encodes CASSAGQTQYF.

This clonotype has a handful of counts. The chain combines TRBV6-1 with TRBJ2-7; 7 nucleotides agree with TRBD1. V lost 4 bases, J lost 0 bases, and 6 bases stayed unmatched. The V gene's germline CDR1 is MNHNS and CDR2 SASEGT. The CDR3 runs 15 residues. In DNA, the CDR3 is TGTGCCAGCAGTGGGACAGGCGTCCCCTCCTACGAGCAGTACTTC. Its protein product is CASSGTGVPSYEQYF.

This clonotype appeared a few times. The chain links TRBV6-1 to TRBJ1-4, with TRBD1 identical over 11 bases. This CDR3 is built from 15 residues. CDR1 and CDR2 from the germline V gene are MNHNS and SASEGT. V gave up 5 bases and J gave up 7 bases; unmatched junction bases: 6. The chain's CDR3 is CASSSPGTGGEKLFF. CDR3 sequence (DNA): TGTGCCAGCAGTTCCCCCGGGACAGGGGGTGAAAAACTGTTTTTT.

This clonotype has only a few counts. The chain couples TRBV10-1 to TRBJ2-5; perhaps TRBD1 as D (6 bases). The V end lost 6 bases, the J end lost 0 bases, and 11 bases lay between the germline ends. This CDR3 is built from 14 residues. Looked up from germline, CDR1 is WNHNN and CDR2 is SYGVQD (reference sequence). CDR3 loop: CASSVNRDQETQYF. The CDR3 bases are TGCGCCAGCAGCGTTAACAGGGACCAAGAGACCCAGTACTTC.

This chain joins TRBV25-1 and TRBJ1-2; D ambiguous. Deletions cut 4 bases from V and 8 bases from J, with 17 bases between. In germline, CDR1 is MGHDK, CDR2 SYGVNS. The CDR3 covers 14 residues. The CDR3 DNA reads TGTGCCAGCAGTGGTTCCAGCCTTGCGAGGGGCTACACCTTC. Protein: CASSGSSLARGYTF.

The CDR3 loop is CASSLGLAGGLVSYNEQFF. The CDR3 DNA follows: TGTGCCAGCAGCTTGGGACTAGCGGGAGGACTCGTCTCCTACAATGAGCAGTTCTTC. The chain is built from TRBV7-9 and TRBJ2-1; TRBD2 matches 15 bases. The CDR3 consists of 19 residues. The V segment lost 3 bases and the J segment 0 bases; nucleotides outside the gene matches: 6. The germline gives CDR1 SEHNR, CDR2 FQNEAQ (reference sequence).

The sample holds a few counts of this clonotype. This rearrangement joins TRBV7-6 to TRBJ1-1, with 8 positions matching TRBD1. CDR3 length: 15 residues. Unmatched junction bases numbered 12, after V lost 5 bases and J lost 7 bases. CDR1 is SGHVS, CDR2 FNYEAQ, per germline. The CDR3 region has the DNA TGTGCCAGCAGCCCCCCCGGACAGGGTATTGTTGAAGCTTTCTTT. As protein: CASSPPGQGIVEAFF. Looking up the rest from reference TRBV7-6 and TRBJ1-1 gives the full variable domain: GAGVSQSPRYKVTKRGQDVALRCDPISGHVSLYWYRQALGQGPEFLTYFNYEAQQDKSGLPNDRFSAERPEGSISTLTIQRTEQRDSAMYRCASSPPGQGIVEAFFGQGTRLTVV.

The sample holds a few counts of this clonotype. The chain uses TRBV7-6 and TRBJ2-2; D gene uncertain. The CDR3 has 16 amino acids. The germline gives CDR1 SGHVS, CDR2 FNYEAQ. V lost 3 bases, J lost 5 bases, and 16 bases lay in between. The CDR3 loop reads CASSLDRRTGTGELFF. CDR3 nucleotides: TGTGCCAGCAGCTTGGACCGCCGAACGGGTACCGGGGAGCTGTTTTTT.

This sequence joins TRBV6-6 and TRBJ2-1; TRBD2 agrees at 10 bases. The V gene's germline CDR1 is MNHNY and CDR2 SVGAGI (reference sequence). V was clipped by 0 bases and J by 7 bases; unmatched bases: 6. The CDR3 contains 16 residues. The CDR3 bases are TGTGCCAGCAGTTACTCGGTCCTAGCGGGGGTGAATGAGCAGTTCTTC. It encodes CASSYSVLAGVNEQFF.

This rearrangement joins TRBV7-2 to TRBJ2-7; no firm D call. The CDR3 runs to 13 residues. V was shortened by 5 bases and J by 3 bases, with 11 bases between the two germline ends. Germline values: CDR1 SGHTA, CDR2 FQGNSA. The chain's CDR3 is CASSLYNNYEQYF. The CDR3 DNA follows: TGTGCCAGCAGCCTGTATAATAACTACGAGCAGTACTTC.

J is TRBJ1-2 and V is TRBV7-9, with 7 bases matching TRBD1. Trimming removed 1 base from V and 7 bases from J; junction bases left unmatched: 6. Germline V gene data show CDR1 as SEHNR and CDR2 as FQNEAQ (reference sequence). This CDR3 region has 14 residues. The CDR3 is CASSLDTGVRGYTF. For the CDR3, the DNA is TGTGCCAGCAGCTTAGACACAGGGGTACGTGGCTACACCTTC.

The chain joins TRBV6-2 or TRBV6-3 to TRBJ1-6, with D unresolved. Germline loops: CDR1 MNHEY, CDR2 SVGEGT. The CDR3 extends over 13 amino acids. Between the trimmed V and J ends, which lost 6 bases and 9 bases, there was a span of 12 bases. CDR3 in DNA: TGTGCCAGCAGGAAAGACACCGCTTCACCCCTCCACTTT. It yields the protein CASRKDTASPLHF.